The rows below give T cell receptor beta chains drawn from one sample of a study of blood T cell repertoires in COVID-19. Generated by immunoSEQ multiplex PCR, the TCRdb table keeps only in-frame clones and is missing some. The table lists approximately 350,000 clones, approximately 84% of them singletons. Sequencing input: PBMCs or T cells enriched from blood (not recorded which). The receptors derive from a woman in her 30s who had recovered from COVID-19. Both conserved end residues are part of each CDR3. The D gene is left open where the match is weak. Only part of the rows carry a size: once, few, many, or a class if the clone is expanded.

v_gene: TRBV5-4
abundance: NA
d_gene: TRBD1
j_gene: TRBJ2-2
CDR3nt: TGTGCCAGCAGCACGGGGACAGCGAACACCGGGGAGCTGTTTTTT
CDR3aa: CASSTGTANTGELFF

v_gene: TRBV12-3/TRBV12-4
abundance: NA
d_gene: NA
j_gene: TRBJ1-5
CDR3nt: TGTGCCAGCAGCCCGACAGATTATCAGCCCCAGCATTTT
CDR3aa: CASSPTDYQPQHF

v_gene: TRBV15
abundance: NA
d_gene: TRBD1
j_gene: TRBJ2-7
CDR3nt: TGTGCCACCAGCAGAGTTTCCGGACAGGGCTACGAGCAGTACTTC
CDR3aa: CATSRVSGQGYEQYF

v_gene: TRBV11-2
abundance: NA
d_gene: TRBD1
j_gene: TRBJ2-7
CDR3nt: TGTGCCAGCAGCTCGGACAGGGGGGAAGACGAGCAGTACTTC
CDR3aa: CASSSDRGEDEQYF

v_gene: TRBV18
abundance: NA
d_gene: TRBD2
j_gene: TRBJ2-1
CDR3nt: TGTGCCAGCTCACCAGCGGGACTAGCGGGAAATGAGCAGTTCTTC
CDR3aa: CASSPAGLAGNEQFF

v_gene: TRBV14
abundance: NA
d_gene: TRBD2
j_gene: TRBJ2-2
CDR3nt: TGTGCCAGCAGCCCCCGGATTAGCGGGAGAGGTGGGGAGCTGTTTTTT
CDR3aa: CASSPRISGRGGELFF

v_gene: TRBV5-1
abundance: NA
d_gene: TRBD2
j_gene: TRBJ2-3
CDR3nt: TGCGCCAGCAGCTTGGGAGGGAGGGTGAGCACAGATACGCAGTATTTT
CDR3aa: CASSLGGRVSTDTQYF

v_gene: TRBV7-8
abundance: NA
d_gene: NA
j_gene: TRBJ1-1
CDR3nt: TGTGCCAGCAGCTTAGTATCAAAGCTGAACACTGAAGCTTTCTTT
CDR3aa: CASSLVSKLNTEAFF

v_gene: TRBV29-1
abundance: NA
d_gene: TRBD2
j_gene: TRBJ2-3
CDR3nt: TGCAGCGTTCCCACTAGCGGGGGCCTCACAGATACGCAGTATTTT
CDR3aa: CSVPTSGGLTDTQYF

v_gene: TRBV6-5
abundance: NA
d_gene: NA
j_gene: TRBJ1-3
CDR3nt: TGTGCCAGCAGTTACTCGACAGCTCCTGGAAACACCATATATTTT
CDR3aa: CASSYSTAPGNTIYF

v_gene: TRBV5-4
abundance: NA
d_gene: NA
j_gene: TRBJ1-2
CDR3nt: TGTGCCAGCAGCTCCGGACAGCAAGCTTCATATGGCTACACCTTC
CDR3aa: CASSSGQQASYGYTF

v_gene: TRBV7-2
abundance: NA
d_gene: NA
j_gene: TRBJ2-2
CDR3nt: TGTGCCAGCAGCTTAGGAGGGGGCACCGGGGAGCTGTTTTTT
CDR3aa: CASSLGGGTGELFF

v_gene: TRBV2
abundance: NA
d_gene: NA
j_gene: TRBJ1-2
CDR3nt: TGTGCCAGCAGTGAGGGCGGCTACACCTTC
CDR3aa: CASSEGGYTF

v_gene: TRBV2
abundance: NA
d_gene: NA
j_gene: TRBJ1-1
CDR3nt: TGTGCCAGCTGTAGAGGGCTTGACACTGAAGCTTTCTTT
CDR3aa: CASCRGLDTEAFF

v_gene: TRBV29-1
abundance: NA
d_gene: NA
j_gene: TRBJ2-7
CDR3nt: TGCAGCGTTGTAAGGGACACGGGGTCCTACGAGCAGTACTTC
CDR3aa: CSVVRDTGSYEQYF

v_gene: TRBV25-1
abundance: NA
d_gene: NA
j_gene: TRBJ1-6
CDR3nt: TGTGCCAGCAGTCTACAGAGCTCCTATAATTCACCCCTCCACTTT
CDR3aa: CASSLQSSYNSPLHF

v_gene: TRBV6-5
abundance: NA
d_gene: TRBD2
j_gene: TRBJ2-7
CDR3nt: TGTGCCAGCAGGAGGACTAGTCCTTCCTACGAGCAGTACTTC
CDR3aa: CASRRTSPSYEQYF

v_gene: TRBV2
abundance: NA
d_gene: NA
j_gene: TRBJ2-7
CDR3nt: TGTGCCAGCAGTTTGAGACTAGCCTACGAGCAGTACTTC
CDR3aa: CASSLRLAYEQYF

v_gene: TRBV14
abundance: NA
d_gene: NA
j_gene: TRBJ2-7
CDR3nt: TGTGCCAGCAGCCACACTCGCGAGCAGTACTTC
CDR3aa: CASSHTREQYF

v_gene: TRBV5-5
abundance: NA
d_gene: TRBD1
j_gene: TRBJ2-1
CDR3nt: TGTGCCAGCAGCTCGGACAGGGGGTACAATGAGCAGTTCTTC
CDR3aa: CASSSDRGYNEQFF

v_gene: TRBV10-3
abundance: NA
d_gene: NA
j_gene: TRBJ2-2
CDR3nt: TGTGCCATCAGCTTGACCGGGGAGCTGTTTTTT
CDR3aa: CAISLTGELFF

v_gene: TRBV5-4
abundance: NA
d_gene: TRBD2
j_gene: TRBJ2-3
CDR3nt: TGTGCCAGCAGCCCGCTAGCGGGAGCAGATACGCAGTATTTT
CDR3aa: CASSPLAGADTQYF

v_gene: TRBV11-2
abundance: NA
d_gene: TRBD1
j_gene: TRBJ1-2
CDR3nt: TGTGCCAGCAGCCCCCGAGGACAGGGACACTATGGCTACACCTTC
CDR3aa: CASSPRGQGHYGYTF

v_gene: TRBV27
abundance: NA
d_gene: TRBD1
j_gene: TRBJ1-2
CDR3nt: TGTGCCAGTGCGACAGGGACTAACTATGGCTACACCTTC
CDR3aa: CASATGTNYGYTF

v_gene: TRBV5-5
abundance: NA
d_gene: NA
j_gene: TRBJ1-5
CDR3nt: TGTGCCAGCAGCGAAAGGACAGAGGGGTCTGGACAGCCCCAGCATTTT
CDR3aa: CASSERTEGSGQPQHF

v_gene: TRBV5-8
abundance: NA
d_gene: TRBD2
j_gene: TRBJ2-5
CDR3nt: TGTGCCAGCAGCTTGGATGCGGGAGGGGGAGAGACCCAGTACTTC
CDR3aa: CASSLDAGGGETQYF

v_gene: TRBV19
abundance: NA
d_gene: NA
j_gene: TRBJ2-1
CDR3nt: TGTGCCAGCGGGGAACGGATCTACAATGAGCAGTTCTTC
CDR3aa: CASGERIYNEQFF

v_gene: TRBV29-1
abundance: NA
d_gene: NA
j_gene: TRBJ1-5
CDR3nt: TGCAGCGTTGCCGACAGTTTAAATCAGCCCCAGCATTTT
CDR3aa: CSVADSLNQPQHF

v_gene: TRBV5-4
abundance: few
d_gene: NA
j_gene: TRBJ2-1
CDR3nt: TGTGCCAGCAGCTTGGACAGTAACAATGAGCAGTTCTTC
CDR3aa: CASSLDSNNEQFF

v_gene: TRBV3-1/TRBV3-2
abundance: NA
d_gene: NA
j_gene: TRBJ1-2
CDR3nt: TGTGCCAGCAGCCAAGAGAGGGGGGGGACCTATGGCTACACCTTC
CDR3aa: CASSQERGGTYGYTF

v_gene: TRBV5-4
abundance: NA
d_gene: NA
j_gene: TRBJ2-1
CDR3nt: TGTGCCAGCAGCATAGACTACCTCGCCGGCAATGAGCAGTTCTTC
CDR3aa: CASSIDYLAGNEQFF

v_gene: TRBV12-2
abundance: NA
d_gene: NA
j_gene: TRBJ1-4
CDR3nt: TGTGCAAGTCGCTTATTCATCGACAGGCGGAGACCCACTAATGAAAAACTGTTTTTT
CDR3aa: CASRLFIDRRRPTNEKLFF

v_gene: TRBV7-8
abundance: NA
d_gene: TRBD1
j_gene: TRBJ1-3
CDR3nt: TGTGCCAGCAGCTTACAGGGGGCGCCGGGAAACACCATATATTTT
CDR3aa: CASSLQGAPGNTIYF

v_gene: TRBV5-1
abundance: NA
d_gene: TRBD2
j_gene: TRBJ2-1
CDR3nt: TGCGCCAGCAGCCAACTAGCGGAGCAGCAGTTCTTC
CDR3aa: CASSQLAEQQFF

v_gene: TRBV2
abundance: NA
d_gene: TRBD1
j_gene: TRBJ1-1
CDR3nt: TGTGCCAGCAGTGAATGGGGACAGGCCACTGAAGCTTTCTTT
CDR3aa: CASSEWGQATEAFF

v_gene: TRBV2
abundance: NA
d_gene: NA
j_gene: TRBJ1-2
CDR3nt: TGTGCCAGCAGACGTTTAGGGGGAACCCCTTCAGACGGCTACACCTTC
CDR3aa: CASRRLGGTPSDGYTF

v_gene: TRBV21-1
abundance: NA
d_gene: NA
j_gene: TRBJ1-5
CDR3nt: TGTGCCAGCAGCAAAAGAGGTATGAGGGGACAGAGTCCTCATAGCAATCAGCCCCAGCATTTT
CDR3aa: CASSKRGMRGQSPHSNQPQHF

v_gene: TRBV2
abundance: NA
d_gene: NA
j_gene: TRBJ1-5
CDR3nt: TGTGCCAGCAGTCCAACGGACAGCTTCTATAGCAATCAGCCCCAGCATTTT
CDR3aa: CASSPTDSFYSNQPQHF